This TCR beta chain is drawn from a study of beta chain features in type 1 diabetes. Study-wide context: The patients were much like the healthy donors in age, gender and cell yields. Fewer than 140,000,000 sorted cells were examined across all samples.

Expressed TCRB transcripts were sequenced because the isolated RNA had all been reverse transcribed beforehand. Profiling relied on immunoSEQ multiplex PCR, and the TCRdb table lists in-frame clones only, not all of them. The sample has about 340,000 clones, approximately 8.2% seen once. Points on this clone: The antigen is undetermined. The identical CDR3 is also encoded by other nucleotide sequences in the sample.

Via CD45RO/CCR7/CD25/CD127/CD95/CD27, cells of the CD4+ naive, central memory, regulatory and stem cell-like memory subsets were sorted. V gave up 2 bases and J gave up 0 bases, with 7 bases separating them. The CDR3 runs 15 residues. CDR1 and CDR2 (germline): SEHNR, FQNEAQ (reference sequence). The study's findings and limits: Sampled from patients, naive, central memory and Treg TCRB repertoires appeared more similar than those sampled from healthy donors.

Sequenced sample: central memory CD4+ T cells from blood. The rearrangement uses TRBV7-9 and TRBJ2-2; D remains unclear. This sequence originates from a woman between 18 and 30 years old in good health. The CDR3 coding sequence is TGTGCCAGCAGCTTAACCGGTACGAACACCGGGGAGCTGTTTTTT. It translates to CASSLTGTNTGELFF.